The 2 T cell receptor beta chains presented below share a single source sample, sequenced in a study of T-cell reconstitution after alpha-beta-depleted transplantation in children. Using unique molecular identifiers, the investigators prepared the TCRbeta library. TCRdb independently ran MiXCR on the PCR reads; one entry per CDR3 protein. The table has under 850,000 distinct CDR3 sequences, about an eighth seen once. Material: PBMCs, obtained before TCRalphabeta/CD19-depleted stem cell transplant. Receptors originate from a girl aged 2 to 10 with congenital amegakaryocytic thrombocytopenia, due to receive a stem cell transplant.

The sample holds many counts of this clonotype. The CDR3, as DNA: TGCAGCGTTGAAGATAGTGTCGACAATGAGCAGTTCTTC. Translation: CSVEDSVDNEQFF. The gene calls are TRBV29-1 and TRBJ2-1, with D uncertain. V gave up 0 bases and J gave up 5 bases, with 8 bases separating them. In germline, CDR1 is SQVTM, CDR2 ANQGSEA. This CDR3 contains 13 residues.

This clonotype was picked up many times. This chain links TRBV2 with TRBJ2-2; D is possibly TRBD1 (6 bases). This CDR3 is built from 14 residues. V was clipped by 6 bases and J by 1 base, with 9 bases between them. Germline V gene lookup returns CDR1 SNHLY and CDR2 FYNNEI. The CDR3 nucleotides read TGTGCCAGCAGCCGGACAGTGAACACCGGGGAGCTGTTTTTT. Amino acid sequence: CASSRTVNTGELFF.